This TCR beta chain comes out of a study of blood T cell repertoires in COVID-19. As for the study in general: Donors in the United States, Italy and Spain gave samples during acute or convalescent COVID-19.

Profiling relied on immunoSEQ multiplex PCR, and the TCRdb table lists in-frame clones only, not all of them. This table has about 220,000 clones, under 90% appearing once. The V segment lost 5 bases and the J segment 8 bases; nucleotides outside the gene matches: 10. The CDR3 is made up of 14 amino acids. Germline CDR1 is LNHDA and CDR2 is SQIVND (reference sequence). The receptor comes from a man aged 30 to 45 with active or convalescent COVID-19. The sequenced sample was peripheral blood. The chain carries TRBV19 and TRBJ1-2; 8 nucleotides match TRBD1. In nucleotides, the CDR3 is TGTGCCAGTAGTCGAAGACAGGGGAGTTTGGGCTACACCTTC. This codes for CASSRRQGSLGYTF.